Shown below are 29 T cell receptor beta chains from a single sample sequenced in a study of cytomegalovirus exposure and HLA in healthy donors. PCR primers comprised 60 Vbeta and 13 Jbeta primers. The method was immunoSEQ multiplex PCR; TCRdb's version includes in-frame clones alone and lacks a portion of them. Seen here are around 150,000 clones, about 74% observed once, and the top ten hold 4.9%. Material: PBMCs. These receptors originate from a woman aged 50 to 60 in good health and CMV-seronegative.

The rearrangement links TRBV7-9 to TRBJ1-2; D might be TRBD1 (5 bases). From germline, CDR1 is SEHNR and CDR2 FQNEAQ (reference sequence). CDR3 length equals 9 residues. The V end lost 11 bases, the J end lost 7 bases, and 8 bases lay between the germline ends. The chain's CDR3 is CAVRVGYTF. The CDR3 nucleotides read TGTGCCGTCAGGGTTGGCTACACCTTC.

This clone appeared a single time. The chain employs TRBV5-1 and TRBJ1-1, with D perhaps matching TRBD1 (6 bases). CDR1 is SGHRS, CDR2 YFSETQ, per germline. V dropped 4 bases and J dropped 3 bases, with 16 bases sitting between them. The CDR3 covers 15 residues. This chain's CDR3 is CASSLMIGGDTEAFF. The CDR3 bases are TGCGCCAGCAGCCTAATGATAGGGGGGGACACTGAAGCTTTCTTT.

This chain uses TRBV6-5 with TRBJ2-5, with 8 bases matching TRBD1. CDR1 is MNHEY and CDR2 is SVGAGI in the germline V gene. The CDR3 is 14 residues long. Trimming cost V 2 bases and J 2 bases; bases outside gene matches: 1. The CDR3 spells CASSYQGAQETQYF. In DNA, the CDR3 is TGTGCCAGCAGTTACCAGGGGGCTCAAGAGACCCAGTACTTC.

The V and J genes are TRBV19 and TRBJ1-4, with D hard to call. V was clipped by 3 bases and J by 0 bases, with 8 bases between them. The CDR3 consists of 15 residues. From germline, CDR1 is LNHDA and CDR2 SQIVND (reference sequence). The CDR3: CASSMDGATNEKLFF. The CDR3 DNA reads as TGTGCCAGTAGTATGGATGGAGCAACTAATGAAAAACTGTTTTTT. The complete variable domain, with remaining parts taken from reference TRBV19 and TRBJ1-4, reads DGGITQSPKYLFRKEGQNVTLSCEQNLNHDAMYWYRQDPGQGLRLIYYSQIVNDFQKGDIAEGYSVSREKKESFPLTVTSAQKNPTAFYLCASSMDGATNEKLFFGSGTQLSVL.

This clone showed up just a few times. The same CDR3 also results from other DNA sequences found in this sample. This chain joins TRBV19 and TRBJ1-5; TRBD1 aligns across 7 bases. Germline loops: CDR1 LNHDA, CDR2 SQIVND (reference sequence). V lost 4 bases, J lost 2 bases, and 2 bases stayed unmatched. The CDR3 loop spans 14 amino acids. CDR3 in amino acids: CASSRTGGNQPQHF. In DNA form, the CDR3 reads TGTGCCAGTAGTAGAACAGGGGGCAATCAGCCCCAGCATTTT.

This chain uses TRBV4-1 with TRBJ2-7, with a weak D call TRBD2 (5 bases). Looked up from germline, CDR1 is MGHRA and CDR2 is YSYEKL. With 1 base removed from V and 6 bases from J, the gap between germline ends came to 19 bases. This CDR3 spans 16 amino acids. The CDR3 region is CASSQGSGIGLLEQYF. The CDR3, as DNA: TGCGCCAGCAGCCAAGGGTCGGGGATCGGGTTGCTCGAGCAGTACTTC.

The gene calls are TRBV18 and TRBJ2-7; TRBD1 is a possible D gene (6 bases). The CDR3 covers 14 residues. V gave up 2 bases and J gave up 0 bases, with 8 bases separating them. Germline loops: CDR1 KGHSH, CDR2 LQKENI. CDR3 amino acids: CASSPGGSSYEQYF. The CDR3, as DNA: TGTGCCAGCTCACCAGGGGGCAGCTCCTACGAGCAGTACTTC. Using reference TRBV18 and TRBJ2-7 for the parts outside the CDR3, the full variable domain is NAGVMQNPRHLVRRRGQEARLRCSPMKGHSHVYWYRQLPEEGLKFMVYLQKENIIDESGMPKERFSAEFPKEGPSILRIQQVVRGDSAAYFCASSPGGSSYEQYFGPGTRLTVT.

V is TRBV9 and J is TRBJ2-7, with D possibly matching TRBD1 (6 bases). Trimming cost V 4 bases and J 1 base, with 15 bases left between them. Germline V gives CDR1 SGDLS, CDR2 YYNGEE. The CDR3 spans 15 residues. The CDR3 here is CASSPQGTLSYEQYF. CDR3 sequence (DNA): TGTGCCAGCAGCCCTCAGGGGACACTTTCCTACGAGCAGTACTTC. The variable domain in full, completed from reference TRBV9 and TRBJ2-7, reads DSGVTQTPKHLITATGQRVTLRCSPRSGDLSVYWYQQSLDQGLQFLIQYYNGEERAKGNILERFSAQQFPDLHSELNLSSLELGDSALYFCASSPQGTLSYEQYFGPGTRLTVT.

The rearrangement joins TRBV5-6 to TRBJ1-1; 8 bases are a match to TRBD1. The CDR3 has 16 residues. Germline loops: CDR1 SGHDT, CDR2 YYEEEE. V dropped 2 bases and J dropped 3; count of bases not matched to a gene: 9. This CDR3 reads CASSFIADRDHTEAFF. The CDR3 bases are TGTGCCAGCAGCTTTATCGCGGACAGGGATCACACTGAAGCTTTCTTT.

The J gene is TRBJ2-7, the V gene TRBV30; a possible D gene is TRBD1 (5 bases). CDR1 GTSNPN and CDR2 SVGIG come from the germline V gene (reference sequence). This CDR3 comprises 12 residues. V was shortened by 5 bases and J by 3 bases, with 11 bases between the two germline ends. The CDR3 bases are TGTGCCTGGGGGGCGGAGATCTACGAGCAGTACTTC. The encoded protein is CAWGAEIYEQYF.

J is TRBJ2-5 and V is TRBV9, with D unclear. V was shortened by 1 base and J by 5 bases, with 9 bases between the two germline ends. Germline CDR1 and CDR2: SGDLS and YYNGEE. The CDR3 length is 13 residues. Here the CDR3 DNA reads TGTGCCAGCAGCGTATCTCCCCCCGAGACCCAGTACTTC. It specifies CASSVSPPETQYF.

The chain links TRBV5-8 to TRBJ2-3, with D hard to call. The CDR3 runs to 15 residues. The germline V gene encodes CDR1 SGHTS and CDR2 YDEGEE. Trimming shortened V by 3 bases and J by 0 bases, and 11 bases separated the two germline ends. The CDR3 coding sequence is TGTGCCAGCAGCTCCGGTTTACAGAGCACAGATACGCAGTATTTT. Translation: CASSSGLQSTDTQYF.

This sequence joins TRBV7-2 and TRBJ1-2; no clear D gene. The germline gives CDR1 SGHTA, CDR2 FQGNSA. Between the trimmed V and J ends, which lost 4 bases and 4 bases, there was a span of 13 bases. The CDR3 runs 14 residues. In nucleotides, the CDR3 is TGTGCCAGCAGCTCCGAACCGGGGATCTATGGCTACACCTTC. Translating gives CASSSEPGIYGYTF.

In its sample, this clone was seen once. The chain employs TRBV4-3 and TRBJ1-6; 7 bases are shared with TRBD1. The CDR3 has 14 amino acids. The germline V gene encodes CDR1 LGHNA and CDR2 YSLEER. Trimming removed 3 bases from V and 10 bases from J; junction bases left unmatched: 6. DNA for the CDR3: TGCGCCAGCAGCCAGACACAGGGGAGATCACCCCTCCACTTT. It encodes CASSQTQGRSPLHF.

This chain connects TRBV6-1 to TRBJ1-5; D uncertain. CDR3 length: 14 residues. The germline V and J ends were trimmed by 1 base and 7 bases, with 11 bases remaining between them. Germline CDR1 MNHNS, CDR2 SASEGT. The CDR3 region is CASSEGTVVQPQHF. For the CDR3, the DNA is TGTGCCAGCAGTGAAGGAACAGTCGTACAGCCCCAGCATTTT.

The chain's CDR3 is CASSSGAIIDEKLFF. The CDR3 region has the DNA TGTGCCAGCAGCTCAGGGGCCATTATTGACGAAAAACTGTTTTTT. The rearrangement links TRBV7-9 to TRBJ1-4, with D possibly being TRBD1 (6 bases). The length of the CDR3 is 15 residues. Germline V gene lookup returns CDR1 SEHNR and CDR2 FQNEAQ (reference sequence). The V end was cut by 4 bases, the J end by 8 bases, with 17 bases between.

The chain recombines TRBV2 with TRBJ2-7, with TRBD1 matching 8 bases. Germline CDR1 is SNHLY and CDR2 is FYNNEI. Trimming removed 4 bases from V and 6 bases from J; junction bases left unmatched: 11. The CDR3 has 15 residues. The CDR3 protein is CASSGRTGPFSEQYF. DNA of the CDR3: TGTGCCAGCAGTGGCCGGACAGGGCCCTTTAGCGAGCAGTACTTC.

This rearrangement joins TRBV2 to TRBJ2-3, with D maybe TRBD2 (5 bases). This CDR3 contains 14 residues. Deletions cut 3 bases from V and 0 bases from J, with 7 bases between. CDR1 is SNHLY, CDR2 FYNNEI, per germline. Here the CDR3 DNA reads TGTGCCAGCAGTGACAGGACTAGCACAGATACGCAGTATTTT. Its protein is CASSDRTSTDTQYF.

V usage is TRBV19 and J usage is TRBJ2-1; TRBD2 matches 9 bases. CDR1 LNHDA and CDR2 SQIVND come from the germline V gene (reference sequence). The J segment lost 10 bases and the V segment lost 6 bases, leaving 10 bases of the junction unmatched. The CDR3 contains 14 residues. CDR3: CASRGGGAVHEQFF. The CDR3 coding sequence is TGTGCCAGTAGGGGCGGGGGGGCCGTCCACGAGCAGTTCTTC.

The V gene is TRBV28, the J gene TRBJ1-6; TRBD1 might be the D (5 bases). The V and J ends lost 2 bases and 13 bases respectively, with 9 bases between them. The CDR3 sequence is 12 residues long. Germline V gene lookup returns CDR1 MDHEN and CDR2 SYDVKM. CDR3 nucleotide sequence: TGTGCCAGCAGTTTAATGAACAGGCCCCTCCACTTT. This translates into CASSLMNRPLHF.

The J gene is TRBJ2-2, the V gene TRBV19, with D possibly TRBD1 on 6 matching bases. V lost 2 bases to trimming and J lost 5 bases, with 15 bases between them. Per the germline V gene, CDR1 is LNHDA and CDR2 is SQIVND (reference sequence). The CDR3 extends over 16 amino acids. This CDR3 reads CASSIILGARTGELFF. CDR3 coding DNA: TGTGCCAGTAGTATAATCCTGGGGGCCAGGACCGGGGAGCTGTTTTTT.

The rearrangement uses TRBV9 and TRBJ2-5, with D maybe TRBD2 (6 bases). V was trimmed by 1 base and J by 5 bases, leaving 15 bases between them. The CDR3 runs 15 residues. Germline V gene lookup returns CDR1 SGDLS and CDR2 YYNGEE. The CDR3 loop reads CASSVNSGGVETQYF. The CDR3, as DNA: TGTGCCAGCAGCGTAAATTCGGGCGGGGTGGAGACCCAGTACTTC.

The chain uses TRBV25-1 and TRBJ1-1, with D possibly matching TRBD1 (6 bases). The CDR3 is made up of 14 amino acids. Trimming pared 1 base from V and 0 bases from J, leaving 6 bases between. Germline V gene lookup returns CDR1 MGHDK and CDR2 SYGVNS. This CDR3 reads CASSEWGLNTEAFF. CDR3 coding DNA: TGTGCCAGCAGTGAATGGGGGCTGAACACTGAAGCTTTCTTT.

The chain has TRBV2 and TRBJ2-2; D is possibly TRBD1 (5 bases). V lost 6 bases to trimming and J lost 0 bases, with 11 bases between them. The CDR3 consists of 15 residues. CDR1 and CDR2 from the germline V gene are SNHLY and FYNNEI. In DNA form, the CDR3 reads TGTGCCAGCAGGATCAGGGAAGCGAACACCGGGGAGCTGTTTTTT. This translates into CASRIREANTGELFF.

This sequence joins TRBV6-4 and TRBJ1-2; no clear D gene. The CDR3 extends over 14 amino acids. CDR1 is MRHNA and CDR2 is SNTAGT in the germline V gene. Between the trimmed V and J ends, which lost 0 bases and 2 bases, there was a span of 7 bases. CDR3 bases: TGTGCCAGCAGTGACTCGATACTCAACTATGGCTACACCTTC. Protein: CASSDSILNYGYTF.

This chain connects TRBV11-3 to TRBJ2-2, with D perhaps TRBD2 (6 bases). The CDR3 contains 15 residues. CDR1 and CDR2 from the germline V gene are SGHNT and YENEEA. Trimming took off 1 base at V and 4 bases at J, with 10 bases between the two ends. The CDR3 DNA sequence: TGTGCCAGCAGCTTAGCGGCGGGGCGCACCGGGGAGCTGTTTTTT. This translates into CASSLAAGRTGELFF.

This sequence joins TRBV10-2 and TRBJ2-7; D is ambiguous. CDR1 WSHSY and CDR2 SAAADI come from the germline V gene. CDR3 length equals 13 residues. V lost 0 bases to trimming and J lost 2 bases, with 5 bases between them. CDR3: CASSESEAYEQYF. DNA of the CDR3: TGCGCCAGCAGTGAGTCTGAGGCCTACGAGCAGTACTTC.

Remarks on this clone: The same CDR3 arises from other DNA sequences in this sample as well. The rearrangement joins TRBV2 to TRBJ1-1; D remains unclear. V was clipped by 2 bases and J by 1 base, with 5 bases between them. Germline-derived CDR1 and CDR2 are SNHLY and FYNNEI. The CDR3 is 13 amino acids. This chain's CDR3 is CASSELSNTEAFF. DNA of the CDR3: TGTGCCAGCAGTGAACTGTCGAACACTGAAGCTTTCTTT.

This chain joins TRBV5-5 and TRBJ2-5; D perhaps matches TRBD1 (5 bases). From germline, CDR1 is SGHKS and CDR2 YYEKEE (reference sequence). The V and J ends lost 5 bases and 5 bases respectively, with 22 bases between them. CDR3 length: 16 amino acids. The CDR3 reads CASSWGRMLVGETQYF. The DNA for the CDR3 is TGTGCCAGCAGTTGGGGCAGGATGTTGGTGGGGGAGACCCAGTACTTC.